These 29 T cell receptor beta chains were all obtained from the same sample, sequenced in a study of CD8 T cells in Susac syndrome. A quantity of about 0.45 to 1 ug RNA underwent reverse transcription using random hexamers. In TCRdb, the immunoSEQ multiplex PCR reads were re-called with MiXCR into one record per CDR3 protein. Seen here are approximately 140,000 distinct CDR3 sequences, around 95% observed once, and the top ten hold 0.11%. The sequencing input was CD4+ T cells from PBMCs. The receptors come from a human donor with multiple sclerosis.

This rearrangement joins TRBV7-9 to TRBJ1-5, with D tentatively TRBD1 (5 bases). The CDR3 sequence is 14 residues long. The germline V gene has CDR1 SEHNR and CDR2 FQNEAQ (reference sequence). Trimming pared 5 bases from V and 2 bases from J, leaving 10 bases between. This CDR3 reads CASSRDLGNQPQHF. The CDR3 nucleotides are TGTGCCAGCAGCCGGGACCTCGGCAATCAGCCCCAGCATTTT.

The chain has TRBV12-3 or TRBV12-4 and TRBJ2-3; the D gene is possibly TRBD2 (5 bases). This CDR3 is built from 16 residues. Trimming took 6 bases from V and 1 from J, leaving 17 bases between them. The CDR3 sequence: CASSPGATTGTDTQYF. The CDR3, as DNA: TGTGCCAGCAGCCCTGGCGCGACTACAGGCACAGATACGCAGTATTTT.

This clonotype is a singleton in its sample. The chain couples TRBV27 to TRBJ1-3; weak D call: TRBD1 (5 bases). This CDR3 is built from 15 residues. The ends were cut back, 6 bases at V and 3 bases at J, with 15 bases in the middle. Germline assignment: CDR1 MNHEY and CDR2 SMNVEV (reference sequence). CDR3 nucleotides: TGTGCCAGCAGCCCGCGGGGGGTCGGTGGAAACACCATATATTTT. Translated: CASSPRGVGGNTIYF.

The chain uses TRBV5-4 and TRBJ2-1, with D hard to call. V was trimmed by 2 bases and J by 9 bases, leaving 9 bases between them. The CDR3 is 12 amino acids. Germline lookup yields CDR1 SGHNT and CDR2 YYREEE (reference sequence). CDR3 region: CASSFTKGEQFF. The CDR3 coding sequence is TGTGCCAGCAGCTTTACAAAGGGTGAGCAGTTCTTC.

The genes are TRBV21-1 and TRBJ2-5; the D segment call TRBD1 is taken from the table without a DNA check. TRBV21-1 is labeled a pseudogene. The CDR3 loop spans 17 amino acids. The CDR3 sequence: CASSPPSGGGKQETQYF. The CDR3 bases are TGTGCCAGCAGCCCCCCGTCGGGCGGGGGTAAGCAAGAGACCCAGTACTTC.

CDR3 region: CSMRRAHGDEQFF. As DNA, the CDR3 is TGCAGCATGAGAAGGGCCCATGGGGATGAGCAGTTCTTC. The chain uses TRBV29-1 and TRBJ2-1; D remains unclear. This CDR3 spans 13 amino acids. The V and J ends lost 8 bases and 8 bases respectively, with 19 bases between them. From germline, CDR1 is SQVTM and CDR2 ANQGSEA.

The rearrangement uses TRBV20-1 and TRBJ2-7, with a weak D call TRBD2 (6 bases). The germline gives CDR1 DFQATT, CDR2 SNEGSKA (reference sequence). Trimming removed 2 bases at V and 4 bases at J, with 21 bases between. The CDR3 extends over 16 amino acids. The CDR3 here is CSARIKPPGLPYEQYF. CDR3 nucleotides: TGCAGTGCTAGAATAAAACCGCCGGGACTCCCTTACGAGCAGTACTTC.

The CDR3 DNA is TGCAGTGCTAGAATCGGGACAGGCAATCAGCCCCAGCATTTT. Protein sequence: CSARIGTGNQPQHF. This chain links TRBV20-1 with TRBJ1-5, with 7 bases fitting TRBD1. Germline trimming cut 2 bases from V and 2 bases from J; bases unmatched to any gene: 3. Germline assignment: CDR1 DFQATT and CDR2 SNEGSKA (reference sequence). The CDR3 runs to 14 residues.

This rearrangement joins TRBV28 to TRBJ1-2; D is perhaps TRBD1 (6 bases). This CDR3 region has 12 residues. The germline V gene has CDR1 MDHEN and CDR2 SYDVKM. Between the trimmed V and J ends, which lost 5 bases and 7 bases, there was a span of 11 bases. The CDR3 sequence is CASSTGNSGYTF. The CDR3, as DNA: TGTGCCAGCAGTACAGGGAATTCTGGCTACACCTTC.

J is TRBJ1-2 and V is TRBV30, with D possibly being TRBD1 (5 bases). Looked up from germline, CDR1 is GTSNPN and CDR2 is SVGIG (reference sequence). The CDR3 extends over 12 amino acids. V lost 6 bases to trimming and J lost 7 bases, with 15 bases between them. CDR3 in DNA: TGTGCCTGCCCCCACGGGGGAACTGGCTACACCTTC. Amino acids: CACPHGGTGYTF.

V is TRBV5-1 and J is TRBJ2-1; D remains ambiguous. The CDR3 has 13 amino acids. V dropped 4 bases and J dropped 10 bases, with 15 bases sitting between them. Looked up from germline, CDR1 is SGHRS and CDR2 is YFSETQ. CDR3 DNA: TGCGCCAGCAGCCCCCAGACTTTTCACGAGCAGTTCTTC. Its protein is CASSPQTFHEQFF.

The chain has TRBV15 and TRBJ2-7; TRBD2 agrees at 9 bases. V dropped 1 base and J dropped 2; count of bases not matched to a gene: 15. The V gene's germline CDR1 is LNHNV and CDR2 YYDKDF (reference sequence). This CDR3 has 19 residues. The CDR3 bases are TGTGCCACCAGCAGAGTTCAGGGTAGCGGGGGCGACAAAACCTACGAGCAGTACTTC. Its protein is CATSRVQGSGGDKTYEQYF.

The chain combines TRBV27 with TRBJ2-4; TRBD2 matches at 16 bases. This CDR3 is 18 amino acids long. Trimming cost V 4 bases and J 3 bases; bases outside gene matches: 6. CDR1 is MNHEY and CDR2 is SMNVEV in the germline V gene (reference sequence). CDR3: CASSSGTSGGVVKNIQYF. The DNA for the CDR3 is TGTGCCAGCAGTTCAGGGACTAGCGGGGGGGTTGTCAAAAACATTCAGTACTTC.

This sequence joins TRBV3-1 and TRBJ1-2; D might be TRBD1 (6 bases). Germline V gene data show CDR1 as LGHDT and CDR2 as YNNKEL (reference sequence). The V and J ends lost 4 bases and 4 bases respectively, with 16 bases between them. This CDR3 comprises 15 residues. In nucleotides, the CDR3 is TGTGCCAGCAGCCCCACCCGGGGGCGCAGCTATGGCTACACCTTC. Its protein is CASSPTRGRSYGYTF.

Here the CDR3 reads CASSQSFDEQFF. The CDR3 nucleotides read TGTGCCAGCAGCCAGTCCTTCGATGAGCAGTTCTTC. This chain joins TRBV13 and TRBJ2-1; no clear D. The V gene lost 5 bases and the J gene lost 8 bases, with 10 bases spanning the gap. The CDR3 consists of 12 residues. The V gene's germline CDR1 is PRHDT and CDR2 FYEKMQ (reference sequence).

The chain recombines TRBV5-6 with TRBJ1-6; TRBD1 is a possible D gene (5 bases). Germline CDR1 is SGHDT and CDR2 is YYEEEE. This CDR3 is 16 amino acids long. Trimming removed 1 base from V and 5 bases from J, with 13 bases in between. CDR3 bases: TGTGCCAGCAGCTTGACCGGGACGTCTAATAATTCACCCCTCCACTTT. As protein: CASSLTGTSNNSPLHF.

The rearrangement uses TRBV7-8 and TRBJ2-5; the match to TRBD1 covers 8 bases. The CDR3 spans 14 residues. V lost 5 bases, J lost 5 bases, and 7 bases stayed unmatched. The germline gives CDR1 SGHVS, CDR2 FQNEAQ. The chain's CDR3 is CASSRTGLGETQYF. DNA for the CDR3: TGTGCCAGCAGCCGGACAGGGCTTGGGGAGACCCAGTACTTC.

The rearrangement uses TRBV29-1 and TRBJ1-4; 11 bases map to TRBD1. The CDR3 totals 13 residues. The V gene end was trimmed by 4 bases and the J gene end by 8 bases; junction bases not matched to a gene: 3. Germline values: CDR1 SQVTM, CDR2 ANQGSEA. CDR3 in amino acids: CSVAGQGAEKLFF. CDR3 bases: TGCAGCGTTGCAGGACAGGGGGCGGAAAAACTGTTTTTT.

The V call is TRBV29-1, the J call TRBJ2-1; D possibly corresponds to TRBD2 (6 bases). This CDR3 spans 12 amino acids. Germline V lookup: CDR1 SQVTM, CDR2 ANQGSEA. Trimming removed 1 base from V and 10 bases from J, with 11 bases in between. In nucleotides, the CDR3 is TGCAGCGTTGAAGGACTAGGGCGAGAGCAGTTCTTC. Its translation: CSVEGLGREQFF.

The chain has TRBV15 and TRBJ2-7; D is undetermined. The V end was cut by 3 bases, the J end by 0 bases, with 6 bases between. The CDR3 sequence is 13 residues long. The germline gives CDR1 LNHNV, CDR2 YYDKDF (reference sequence). CDR3 nucleotide sequence: TGTGCCACCAGCAGGGATACCTCCTACGAGCAGTACTTC. Translating gives CATSRDTSYEQYF.

V and J are TRBV7-9 and TRBJ1-4, with D possibly being TRBD1 (6 bases). The CDR3 sequence is 14 residues long. Trimming left V 7 bases short and J 4 bases short, with 13 bases between. Germline lookup yields CDR1 SEHNR and CDR2 FQNEAQ (reference sequence). For the CDR3, the DNA is TGTGCCAGCACCGAAGGACAGATTAATGAAAAACTGTTTTTT. Its translation is CASTEGQINEKLFF.

The J gene is TRBJ1-1, the V gene TRBV7-3, with 12 bases matching TRBD1. The CDR3 is made up of 16 amino acids. Trimming cost V 1 base and J 8 bases; bases outside gene matches: 8. CDR1 is SGHTA, CDR2 FQGTGA, per germline. The CDR3 DNA follows: TGTGCCAGCAGCTTAAGGGGGACAGGGGGCCTCGCGGAAGCTTTCTTT. Protein sequence: CASSLRGTGGLAEAFF.

V gene TRBV5-1 combines with J gene TRBJ2-7, with a weak D call TRBD2 (5 bases). The V end was cut by 4 bases, the J end by 3 bases, with 11 bases between. Per the germline V gene, CDR1 is SGHRS and CDR2 is YFSETQ. This CDR3 has 13 amino acids. In nucleotides, the CDR3 is TGCGCCAGCAGCCCGGCAGAGGGCTACGAGCAGTACTTC. It yields the protein CASSPAEGYEQYF.

The rearrangement joins TRBV7-8 to TRBJ2-2, with TRBD2 as a possible D gene (6 bases). CDR3 length: 18 amino acids. In germline, CDR1 is SGHVS, CDR2 FQNEAQ. V lost 1 base and J lost 4, with 19 bases in between. The CDR3 DNA follows: TGTGCCAGCAGCTTAGTACGGCGGAGGGGCAGAGTCACCGGGGAGCTGTTTTTT. It translates to CASSLVRRRGRVTGELFF.

V and J are TRBV7-2 and TRBJ2-2; D not certain. Per the germline V gene, CDR1 is SGHTA and CDR2 is FQGNSA. The CDR3 runs to 15 residues. V lost 5 bases and J lost 5, with 15 bases in between. The CDR3 coding sequence is TGTGCCAGCAGCAAGGACGGTAGACCGACCGGGGAGCTGTTTTTT. Protein sequence: CASSKDGRPTGELFF.

The chain links TRBV12-3 or TRBV12-4 to TRBJ2-7, with a possible D match to TRBD1 (6 bases). V shed 5 bases and J shed 1 base, with 12 bases lying between them. The CDR3 contains 14 residues. CDR3 DNA sequence: TGTGCCAGCAGTCCTCAGACAGGTTCCTACGAGCAGTACTTC. Its protein product is CASSPQTGSYEQYF.

CDR3 DNA: TGTGCCAGCAGCGTTCGGACACAGAACACTGAAGCTTTCTTT. This translates into CASSVRTQNTEAFF. The V gene is TRBV14, the J gene TRBJ1-1; tentative D call: TRBD1 (5 bases). Germline V lookup: CDR1 SGHDN, CDR2 FVKESK. The CDR3 has 14 amino acids. The germline V and J ends were trimmed by 5 bases and 1 base, with 11 bases remaining between them.

The chain combines TRBV25-1 with TRBJ2-1; D might be TRBD1 (6 bases). The germline V and J ends were trimmed by 6 bases and 5 bases, with 14 bases remaining between them. The CDR3 is 14 residues long. The V gene's germline CDR1 is MGHDK and CDR2 SYGVNS. The CDR3 reads CASRAEGGNNEQFF. The CDR3 bases are TGTGCCAGCAGGGCGGAAGGGGGAAACAATGAGCAGTTCTTC.

This chain uses TRBV28 with TRBJ2-5; D call uncertain. The CDR3 runs 12 residues. CDR1 is MDHEN and CDR2 is SYDVKM in the germline V gene. Trimming cost V 5 bases and J 6 bases, with 10 bases left between them. CDR3 nucleotide sequence: TGTGCCAGCAGTACCCCCTCACAGACCCAGTACTTC. Amino acid sequence: CASSTPSQTQYF.